A selection of T cell receptor beta chains follows, all from one sample in a study of T cell repertoires in cytomegalovirus infection. The antigens of these receptors remain unknown. TCRdb fed the reads into MiXCR, producing one record per CDR3 protein. The sample lists approximately 990,000 distinct CDR3 sequences, around 32% seen once, with about an eighth in the top ten. The sample was cultured CD8+ T cells from PBMCs, taken from culture after CMV antigen stimulation. These receptors were collected from a human donor in good health (CMV status not recorded). Some clones in this sample may be carry-over from other donors' samples. Both conserved end residues are trimmed from each CDR3.

V,J,CDR3
TRBV19,TRBJ2-1,ASMHYNEQF
TRBV6-5,TRBJ2-3,ASSYSGYFPFNDTQY
TRBV6-2/TRBV6-3,TRBJ2-1,ASSSRDWGYNEQF
TRBV7-9,TRBJ1-1,ASSSWETGDTEAF
TRBV19,TRBJ2-1,ASSIGIYNEQF
TRBV29-1,TRBJ1-1,SVETPEAF
TRBV5-6,TRBJ2-5,ASSLVAGVETQY
TRBV6-1,TRBJ2-7,ASSIHTASPLYEQY
TRBV6-2/TRBV6-3,TRBJ1-5,ASSFQQGASNQPQH
TRBV27,TRBJ2-7,ASSFGEAYEQY
TRBV2,TRBJ2-3,ASTWTSGGGQPSTDTQY
TRBV9,TRBJ2-3,ASSGSSGDRTDTQY
TRBV6-5,TRBJ2-1,ASSYSESSYNEQF
TRBV6-5,TRBJ1-1,ASSYSWGLGTEAF
TRBV20-1,TRBJ1-5,SARDRRGDSNQPQH
TRBV6-6,TRBJ2-7,ASSYYPSGLNYEQY
TRBV19,TRBJ2-1,ASTGLAGNNEQF
TRBV19,TRBJ1-5,ASMRQGSYSNQPQH
TRBV7-9,TRBJ2-1,ASSLGVNRRDEQF
TRBV12-3/TRBV12-4,TRBJ1-5,ASSFGQSNKPQH
TRBV6-9,TRBJ2-1,ASKAGPASYNEQF
TRBV28,TRBJ2-2,ASSPGTGDNTGELF
TRBV14,TRBJ1-3,ASSQGFYGNTIY
TRBV4-1,TRBJ2-1,ASSQDPSGYNEQF
TRBV7-2,TRBJ2-7,ASSYIAGHPNEQY
TRBV12-3/TRBV12-4,TRBJ1-2,ASSLATYGYT
TRBV11-2,TRBJ2-1,ASSLVYSVVGTALSHPYNEQF
TRBV4-1,TRBJ2-7,ASSQDLDTAYEQY
TRBV7-6,TRBJ2-1,ASRGGRGNEQF
TRBV2,TRBJ2-1,ASSPGKHNEQF
TRBV29-1,TRBJ2-7,SVESDRPYEQY
TRBV13,TRBJ2-1,ASSPLAPHNEQF
TRBV6-6,TRBJ1-5,ASSYSNWGRPEALSNQPQH
TRBV7-9,TRBJ2-3,ASSRRFTDTQY
TRBV12-3/TRBV12-4,TRBJ2-6,ASSFWYRGQGFTGANVLT
TRBV6-1,TRBJ1-2,ASSETGGKDGYT
TRBV4-1,TRBJ2-1,ASSQEFAHPYNEQF
TRBV12-3/TRBV12-4,TRBJ1-2,ASSSWTGEIYGYT
TRBV4-3,TRBJ2-1,ASSWVSYNEQF
TRBV6-6,TRBJ1-2,ASSYPAGGRVYGYT
TRBV27,TRBJ1-5,ASSLRQGWNQPQH
TRBV6-5,TRBJ1-1,ASSADVRQMNTEAF
TRBV15,TRBJ2-7,ATSRDVGSYEQY
TRBV10-3,TRBJ1-4,AISPERGGETNEKLF
TRBV27,TRBJ2-1,ASSNRGPINEQF
TRBV12-3/TRBV12-4,TRBJ1-2,ASIFGLYGYT
TRBV7-9,TRBJ1-2,ASNHGGQAYGYT